What follows are 28 T cell receptor beta chains derived from one specimen sequenced in a study of CD8+CD57+ T cells in acquired aplastic anemia. Genomic DNA provided the template from which TCR beta VDJ and CDR3 profiles were obtained. MiXCR was run by TCRdb on the reads, yielding one entry per CDR3 protein. The sample lists about 260,000 distinct CDR3 sequences, approximately 86% occurring once. Those patients picked for sequencing had displayed CD8+CD57+ cell expansion on flow cytometry. The sequencing input was sorted CD4+, CD8+, or CD8+CD57+ T cells (not recorded which) from PBMCs. These receptors all come from a human donor with aplastic anemia.

This clonotype was detected only a few times. The chain carries TRBV24-1 and TRBJ1-5; 8 bases align to TRBD1. The CDR3 has 17 residues. From germline, CDR1 is KGHDR and CDR2 SFDVKD. The J segment lost 3 bases and the V segment lost 4 bases, leaving 10 bases of the junction unmatched. In DNA, the CDR3 is TGTGCCACCAGTGACCCAAGCCGACAGGGGACCAATCAGCCCCAGCATTTT. This translates into CATSDPSRQGTNQPQHF.

The rearrangement joins TRBV15 to TRBJ2-1, with 8 positions matching TRBD1. V lost 1 base, J lost 6 bases, and 5 bases stayed unmatched. The CDR3 is 15 residues long. Germline CDR1 LNHNV, CDR2 YYDKDF (reference sequence). The CDR3 here is CATSRGRQGCNEQFF. The CDR3 DNA reads TGTGCCACCAGCAGAGGTAGACAGGGGTGCAATGAGCAGTTCTTC.

The chain combines TRBV7-9 with TRBJ1-1; weak D call: TRBD1 (5 bases). Germline CDR1 is SEHNR and CDR2 is FQNEAQ (reference sequence). V was pared by 3 bases and J by 0 bases, with 11 bases between. This CDR3 is 15 amino acids long. For the CDR3, the DNA is TGTGCCAGCAGCTTCGGTGGACAACTGAACACTGAAGCTTTCTTT. As protein: CASSFGGQLNTEAFF. The full variable domain, its missing parts supplied by reference TRBV7-9 and TRBJ1-1, is DTGVSQNPRHKITKRGQNVTFRCDPISEHNRLYWYRQTLGQGPEFLTYFQNEAQLEKSRLLSDRFSAERPKGSFSTLEIQRTEQGDSAMYLCASSFGGQLNTEAFFGQGTRLTVV.

J is TRBJ2-1 and V is TRBV7-2, with 8 bases matching TRBD2. CDR3 length: 16 residues. Germline CDR1 reads SGHTA; CDR2 reads FQGNSA. V lost 2 bases to trimming and J lost 13 bases; unmatched junction nucleotides: 16. CDR3 amino acids: CASSLQRSGGSQYQFF. DNA of the CDR3: TGTGCCAGCAGCTTACAAAGAAGCGGGGGTAGCCAGTATCAGTTCTTC. Based on the CDR3 plus reference TRBV7-2 and TRBJ2-1, the full variable domain is GAGVSQSPSNKVTEKGKDVELRCDPISGHTALYWYRQSLGQGLEFLIYFQGNSAPDKSGLPSDRFSAERTGGSVSTLTIQRTQQEDSAVYLCASSLQRSGGSQYQFFGPGTRLTVL.

The J gene is TRBJ1-3, the V gene TRBV9; D gene unclear. Germline values: CDR1 SGDLS, CDR2 YYNGEE. Trimming pared 0 bases from V and 4 bases from J, leaving 5 bases between. The length of the CDR3 is 13 residues. The CDR3 nucleotides are TGTGCCAGCAGCGTAGGCCGGGGAAACACCATATATTTT. Residues: CASSVGRGNTIYF. The entire variable domain, with the rest obtained from reference TRBV9 and TRBJ1-3, is as follows: DSGVTQTPKHLITATGQRVTLRCSPRSGDLSVYWYQQSLDQGLQFLIQYYNGEERAKGNILERFSAQQFPDLHSELNLSSLELGDSALYFCASSVGRGNTIYFGEGSWLTVV.

A note on this clonotype: No conserved phenylalanine or tryptophan is present at the end of the CDR3, so a read error is the likely explanation. No DNA is shown, since the ends of the CDR3 on it are uncertain; the CDR3 is the one TCRdb lists. V gene TRBV9 combines with J gene TRBJ2-3; the table assigns TRBD1, which was not confirmed against the DNA. Per the germline V gene, CDR1 is SGDLS and CDR2 is YYNGEE. Termini included, the CDR3 measures 13 amino acids. CDR3 residues: CASGTGGEKMFFV.

This clonotype was counted a few times. This chain links TRBV15 with TRBJ1-1; D not certain. The CDR3 contains 13 residues. Germline CDR1 reads LNHNV; CDR2 reads YYDKDF (reference sequence). The V end lost 1 base, the J end lost 7 bases, and 10 bases lay between the germline ends. CDR3 protein: CATSRVRGVEAFF. DNA for the CDR3: TGTGCCACCAGCAGAGTACGTGGTGTTGAAGCTTTCTTT.

For this clonotype: The junction and the germline gene differ at one end; a read error may be behind it. The chain employs TRBV9 and TRBJ2-3; 7 nucleotides match TRBD2. The CDR3 covers 14 residues. The germline V gene has CDR1 SGDLS and CDR2 YYNGEE. The CDR3 loop reads CASSVAGGPGTLYF. The DNA of the CDR3 is TGTGCCAGCAGCGTAGCGGGAGGTCCCGGGACGCTGTATTTT.

The table lists this clonotype with a count of one. The V call is TRBV9, the J call TRBJ2-3; 9 bases align to TRBD2. The CDR3 covers 16 residues. Unmatched junction bases numbered 10, after V lost 4 bases and J lost 4 bases. CDR1 and CDR2 from the germline V gene are SGDLS and YYNGEE. CDR3 amino acids: CASSLGRGRASDTQYF. The CDR3 bases are TGTGCCAGCAGCTTGGGTCGCGGGAGGGCCTCAGATACGCAGTATTTT.

The V and J genes are TRBV7-2 and TRBJ2-7; TRBD1 agrees at 10 bases. Trimming removed 3 bases from V and 12 bases from J; junction bases left unmatched: 11. The CDR3 is 14 residues long. Germline V gene lookup returns CDR1 SGHTA and CDR2 FQGNSA. CDR3: CASSLTGGSYYGYV. CDR3 sequence (DNA): TGTGCCAGCAGCTTGACAGGGGGCTCCTACTATGGGTACGTC.

This clonotype was observed a handful of times. The chain combines TRBV19 with TRBJ1-1; D is possibly TRBD1 (5 bases). The CDR3 runs 13 residues. V lost 7 bases to trimming and J lost 8 bases, with 17 bases between them. Germline CDR1 is LNHDA and CDR2 is SQIVND (reference sequence). The CDR3 region has the DNA TGTGCCAGTACCCCTGACAGAACTGCAGAAGCTTTCTTT. It is translated as CASTPDRTAEAFF.

There are a few counts of this clonotype. The rearrangement links TRBV7-8 to TRBJ1-1; D not certain. Germline CDR1 is SGHVS and CDR2 is FQNEAQ. CDR3 size: 15 residues. V lost 0 bases, J lost 9 bases, and 17 bases lay in between. The CDR3 nucleotides read TGTGCCAGCAGCTTAGCTGTGGGAGGGAATACTCAAGCTTTCTTT. It translates to CASSLAVGGNTQAFF.

As concerns this clonotype: One end of the junction varies from germline; a read error may be responsible. The rearrangement links TRBV9 to TRBJ2-1, with D perhaps TRBD1 (5 bases). Per germline, CDR1 SGDLS and CDR2 YYNGEE. The CDR3 covers 14 residues. The CDR3 loop reads CASSLEAWGLEQIF. In nucleotides, the CDR3 is TGTGCCAGCAGCTTAGAGGCCTGGGGCCTGGAGCAGATCTTC. The full variable domain, completed using reference TRBV9 and TRBJ2-1, is DSGVTQTPKHLITATGQRVTLRCSPRSGDLSVYWYQQSLDQGLQFLIQYYNGEERAKGNILERFSAQQFPDLHSELNLSSLELGDSALYFCASSLEAWGLEQIFGPGTRLTVL.

CDR3 DNA: TGTGCCACCAGCAGCAGGATCACCTACAATGAGCAGTTCTTC. Its translation: CATSSRITYNEQFF. The chain employs TRBV15 and TRBJ2-1; D uncertain. CDR3 length: 14 residues. The germline V gene has CDR1 LNHNV and CDR2 YYDKDF (reference sequence). V shed 3 bases and J shed 2 bases, with 8 bases lying between them.

The rearrangement joins TRBV7-9 to TRBJ2-3; a weak D match, TRBD1 (5 bases). Trimming removed 7 bases at V and 1 base at J, with 9 bases between. The germline CDR1 and CDR2 sequences are SEHNR and FQNEAQ (reference sequence). This CDR3 is built from 13 residues. CDR3 coding DNA: TGTGCCAGCATAGGGGCGCGCACAGATACGCAGTATTTT. This sequence encodes CASIGARTDTQYF. Variable domain in full (rest from reference TRBV7-9 and TRBJ2-3): DTGVSQNPRHKITKRGQNVTFRCDPISEHNRLYWYRQTLGQGPEFLTYFQNEAQLEKSRLLSDRFSAERPKGSFSTLEIQRTEQGDSAMYLCASIGARTDTQYFGPGTRLTVL.

V and J are TRBV10-2 and TRBJ2-1; no clear D gene. The CDR3 covers 11 residues. Germline V gives CDR1 WSHSY, CDR2 SAAADI. V was trimmed by 9 bases and J by 8 bases, leaving 11 bases between them. Here the CDR3 DNA reads TGCGCCAGTTCTAGTGTCGATGAGCAGTTCTTC. As protein: CASSSVDEQFF.

V gene TRBV5-1 combines with J gene TRBJ2-7, with no clear D. The germline CDR1 and CDR2 sequences are SGHRS and YFSETQ. This CDR3 spans 15 amino acids. Deletions cut 0 bases from V and 3 bases from J, with 13 bases between. CDR3 sequence reads: CASSLAADWHYEQYF. The CDR3, as DNA: TGCGCCAGCAGCTTGGCGGCAGATTGGCACTACGAGCAGTACTTC.

The CDR3 DNA sequence: TGTGCCACCAGTACAGGGGATGGGGACCAAGAGACCCAGTACTTC. Amino acids: CATSTGDGDQETQYF. This rearrangement joins TRBV24-1 to TRBJ2-5; 7 bases are a match to TRBD1. With V trimmed by 6 bases and J by 0 bases, 6 bases remained unmatched. Germline CDR1 reads KGHDR; CDR2 reads SFDVKD. This CDR3 is 15 amino acids long.

As regards this clonotype: The CDR3 does not close with the conserved phenylalanine or tryptophan, likely indicating a read error. V and J are TRBV7-3 and TRBJ1-1, with a weak D call TRBD1 (6 bases). Trimming left V 2 bases short and J 7 bases short, with 17 bases between. Germline assignment: CDR1 SGHTA and CDR2 FQGTGA. The CDR3 covers 15 residues. CDR3 loop: CASSLDRTANGEAFI. The DNA of the CDR3 is TGTGCCAGCAGCTTAGATAGGACAGCGAACGGTGAAGCTTTCATT.

V is TRBV2 and J is TRBJ2-7; 10 nucleotides align to TRBD1. Trimming removed 5 bases from V and 4 bases from J; junction bases left unmatched: 5. From germline, CDR1 is SNHLY and CDR2 FYNNEI. This CDR3 has 14 residues. The chain's CDR3 is CASSPGQGLYEQYF. The CDR3 DNA is TGTGCCAGCAGTCCGGGACAGGGGCTTTACGAGCAGTACTTC.

This clonotype was detected only a few times. The chain uses TRBV25-1 and TRBJ1-1, with no clear D. Trimming pared 7 bases from V and 1 base from J, leaving 7 bases between. There are 12 residues in the CDR3. Per germline, CDR1 MGHDK and CDR2 SYGVNS. Written as DNA, the CDR3 is TGTGCCAGCAATTACGGGAACACTGAAGCTTTCTTT. Its protein product is CASNYGNTEAFF.

As to this clonotype: Germline and junction disagree at one end, which may indicate a read error. The chain combines TRBV9 with TRBJ2-6; D remains unclear. The germline V gene has CDR1 SGDLS and CDR2 YYNGEE. The CDR3 is 16 residues long. CDR3 region: CASSLGSDTQANVLTF. The CDR3 bases are TGTGCCAGCAGCTTAGGGTCAGATACGCAGGCCAATGTCCTGACTTTC.

With regard to this clonotype: One end of the junction does not line up with germline, which may come from a read error. In nucleotides, the CDR3 is TGTGCCAGCAGCATGACGGGGGCCCCCGAGCCGCTTTTT. This sequence encodes CASSMTGAPEPLF. The J gene is TRBJ2-2, the V gene TRBV7-2; D could derive from TRBD1 or TRBD2 (6 bases each). Germline assignment: CDR1 SGHTA and CDR2 FQGNSA. The CDR3 length is 13 residues.

The chain joins TRBV7-2 to TRBJ2-7, with TRBD2 matching 11 bases. The germline gives CDR1 SGHTA, CDR2 FQGNSA. The CDR3 covers 16 residues. The ends lost 5 bases at V and 4 bases at J; junction bases unmatched: 10. The CDR3 nucleotides read TGTGCCAGCAGCATTAGCGGGGGGGCGGTGGTTTACGAGCAGTACTTC. It encodes CASSISGGAVVYEQYF.

This clonotype occurred a few times. The gene calls are TRBV7-9 and TRBJ2-2, with a tentative D call TRBD2 (6 bases). The CDR3 contains 14 residues. Germline-derived CDR1 and CDR2 are SEHNR and FQNEAQ (reference sequence). Trimming removed 1 base at V and 6 bases at J, with 9 bases between. The CDR3 DNA reads TGTGCCAGCAGCTTAGGATCGGGGGCCGGGGAGCTGTTTTTT. Protein sequence: CASSLGSGAGELFF.

CDR3 loop: CASSLEGDNQPQHF. The CDR3 DNA reads as TGTGCCAGCAGCTTAGAGGGGGACAATCAGCCCCAGCATTTT. This sequence joins TRBV5-6 and TRBJ1-5; possible D gene TRBD1, 6 bases. This CDR3 region has 14 residues. The V gene's germline CDR1 is SGHDT and CDR2 YYEEEE. Trimming cost V 2 bases and J 3 bases, with 9 bases left between them.

The chain couples TRBV6-1 to TRBJ1-2; no clear D gene. V was cut by 1 base and J by 4 bases, with 10 bases left in between. CDR3 length: 14 residues. Germline CDR1 is MNHNS and CDR2 is SASEGT. The CDR3 loop reads CASSEGAASYGYTF. Here the CDR3 DNA reads TGTGCCAGCAGTGAAGGGGCAGCCAGCTATGGCTACACCTTC.

As for this clonotype: The conserved final phenylalanine or tryptophan is absent from the CDR3, which likely points to a read error. Because the CDR3's place on the DNA is in doubt, the DNA is left out and the CDR3 is given as listed by TCRdb. This chain uses TRBV24-1 with TRBJ2-2; the listed D gene, TRBD1, was not tested against the DNA. The CDR3 region is 13 residues in length, termini included. CDR1 is KGHDR, CDR2 SFDVKD, per germline. The CDR3: CATGEGGTTNSTS.